The present TCR beta chain was sequenced within a study of cytomegalovirus exposure and HLA in healthy donors. Primers: 60 Vbeta forward and 13 Jbeta reverse. Generated by immunoSEQ multiplex PCR, the TCRdb table keeps only in-frame clones and is missing some. The table records 91,000 or so clones, over 75% of them present only once. The CDR3 is 14 amino acids. Germline V gene data show CDR1 as SNHLY and CDR2 as FYNNEI. V lost 8 bases, J lost 2 bases, and 14 bases lay in between. The receptor was derived from a man under 40 in good health and CMV-seropositive. Sequenced: PBMCs. The chain carries TRBV2 and TRBJ2-3; no reliable D call. This CDR3 is CASAYQVTTDTQYF. DNA for the CDR3: TGTGCCAGCGCCTATCAGGTTACCACAGATACGCAGTATTTT.